These 10 T cell receptor beta chains originate from one sample sequenced in a study of T cells after posttransplantation cyclophosphamide. Assay: immunoSEQ multiplex PCR; the TCRdb copy retains only in-frame clones and omits some. This table holds about 9,200 clones, roughly nine tenths found once. The sequenced sample consisted of memory CD4+ T cells sorted from PBMCs. The receptor set was obtained from an older woman in good health, CMV-negative, and a related stem cell transplant donor.

V is TRBV7-8 and J is TRBJ2-7, with 9 bases identical to TRBD1. CDR3 length: 13 amino acids. Germline CDR1 SGHVS, CDR2 FQNEAQ. The V gene end was trimmed by 6 bases and the J gene end by 3 bases; junction bases not matched to a gene: 3. The CDR3 spells CASSWDRDYEQYV. The CDR3 nucleotides read TGTGCCAGCAGTTGGGACAGGGACTACGAGCAGTACGTC.

The J gene is TRBJ2-1, the V gene TRBV5-1; TRBD2 matches at 13 bases. The CDR3 runs to 15 residues. Germline CDR1 reads SGHRS; CDR2 reads YFSETQ. The junction had 1 base not matched to a gene; V was cut back by 0 bases and J by 7 bases. CDR3 region: CASSLEGLAGNEQFF. CDR3 sequence (DNA): TGCGCCAGCAGCTTGGAGGGACTAGCGGGAAATGAGCAGTTCTTC.

CDR3: CASRDRGGYTF. CDR3 DNA sequence: TGTGCCAGCAGGGACAGGGGTGGCTACACCTTC. The chain carries TRBV6-1 and TRBJ1-2, with 9 bases lining up with TRBD1. The CDR3 is 11 residues long. In germline, CDR1 is MNHNS, CDR2 SASEGT. V was pared by 6 bases and J by 7 bases, with 0 bases of the junction left unmatched.

This clone was observed a single time. The chain uses TRBV9 and TRBJ2-5; D not certain. This CDR3 spans 15 amino acids. V dropped 1 base and J dropped 5 bases, with 15 bases sitting between them. Germline CDR1 and CDR2: SGDLS and YYNGEE. The CDR3 coding sequence is TGTGCCAGCAGCGTATCGGGTTCGGTGAGGGAGACCCAGTACTTC. As protein: CASSVSGSVRETQYF.

The chain couples TRBV2 to TRBJ1-5; D is possibly TRBD1 (5 bases). Trimming stripped 3 bases from V and 0 bases from J, with 18 bases between. The CDR3 sequence is 18 residues long. The V gene's germline CDR1 is SNHLY and CDR2 FYNNEI. Here the CDR3 reads CASSDRGGIWTSNQPQHF. Here the CDR3 DNA reads TGTGCCAGCAGTGATCGGGGGGGGATATGGACTAGCAATCAGCCCCAGCATTTT.

Comments on this clone: The junction departs from germline at one end; a sequencing error may be responsible. The J gene is TRBJ1-6, the V gene TRBV28, with no clear D. In germline, CDR1 is MDHEN, CDR2 SYDVKM. The CDR3 spans 13 residues. This CDR3 is CASSPSYNSPLHF. The CDR3 region has the DNA TGTGCCAGCAGCCCCTCCTATAATTCCCCCCTCCACTTT.

The CDR3 loop reads CASSLEGSYTGELFF. The DNA for the CDR3 is TGTGCCAGCAGCTTAGAGGGCAGCTACACCGGGGAGCTGTTTTTT. The chain is built from TRBV11-2 and TRBJ2-2, with D hard to call. Germline V CDR1 and CDR2: SGHAT, FQNNGV. This CDR3 contains 15 residues. Trimming removed 0 bases from V and 3 bases from J, with 8 bases in between.

The chain carries TRBV7-8 and TRBJ2-1; 8 bases align to TRBD1. CDR1 and CDR2 from the germline V gene are SGHVS and FQNEAQ. This CDR3 region has 14 residues. J lost 5 bases, V lost 5 bases, and 5 bases had no gene match. The CDR3 here is CASSIQTGDNEQFF. DNA for the CDR3: TGTGCCAGCAGCATCCAGACAGGGGACAATGAGCAGTTCTTC.

This clone was detected only a few times. The chain combines TRBV10-3 with TRBJ2-3; 7 nucleotides match TRBD1. The junction had 10 bases not matched to a gene; V was cut back by 4 bases and J by 0 bases. This CDR3 has 17 residues. The germline V gene encodes CDR1 ENHRY and CDR2 SYGVKD. Here the CDR3 reads CAISAPHGQASTDTQYF. In nucleotides, the CDR3 is TGTGCCATCAGTGCCCCACATGGACAGGCAAGCACAGATACGCAGTATTTT.

The chain has TRBV16 and TRBJ2-5; TRBD1 matches at 7 bases. Germline V gives CDR1 KGHSY, CDR2 FQNENV. J lost 3 bases, V lost 4 bases, and 11 bases had no gene match. The CDR3 sequence is 16 residues long. CDR3 region: CASSPKQQGKEETQYF. Here the CDR3 DNA reads TGTGCCAGCAGCCCAAAACAACAGGGGAAGGAAGAGACCCAGTACTTC.